This TCR beta chain was identified in a study of blood T cell repertoires in COVID-19. Study-level background: Collection of acute and convalescent COVID-19 samples took place in the United States, Italy and Spain. Nucleic acid was either cDNA or gDNA, and it came from T cells, B-cell-depleted T cells, or PBMCs.

This clone was observed a handful of times. V was cut by 0 bases and J by 0 bases, with 10 bases left in between. The CDR3 spans 15 residues. Germline CDR1 reads SGHRS; CDR2 reads YFSETQ. Study processing details: Using reference gene primer amplification, nucleated cell counts were estimated. The table came from immunoSEQ multiplex PCR; TCRdb's copy has only in-frame clones and leaves some out. V, J and clone size were drawn from that table, and D and trimming were deduced from the DNA. The sample holds approximately 350,000 clones, about 90% seen once. The TCR sequence derives from a man aged 35-49 years with acute or convalescent COVID-19. The chain couples TRBV5-1 to TRBJ2-7; possible D gene TRBD2, 6 bases. Material for sequencing was peripheral blood. The CDR3 DNA reads TGCGCCAGCAGCTTGGGGGCGGGAAGCTCCTACGAGCAGTACTTC. Translating gives CASSLGAGSSYEQYF.